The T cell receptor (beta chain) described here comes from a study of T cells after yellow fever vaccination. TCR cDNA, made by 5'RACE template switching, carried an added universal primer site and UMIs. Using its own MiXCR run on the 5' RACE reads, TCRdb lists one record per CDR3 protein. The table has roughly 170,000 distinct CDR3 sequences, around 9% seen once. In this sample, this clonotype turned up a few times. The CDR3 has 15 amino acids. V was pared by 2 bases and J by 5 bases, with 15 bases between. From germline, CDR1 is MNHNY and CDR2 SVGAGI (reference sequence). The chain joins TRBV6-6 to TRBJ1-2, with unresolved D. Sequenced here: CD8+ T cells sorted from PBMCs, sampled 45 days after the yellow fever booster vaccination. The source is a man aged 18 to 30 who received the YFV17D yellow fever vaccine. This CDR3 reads CASSYRLPRPYGYTF. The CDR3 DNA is TGTGCCAGCAGTTACCGCCTACCTCGGCCATATGGCTACACCTTC.